Listed here are 20 T cell receptor beta chains from one sample, sequenced in a study of blood T cell repertoires in COVID-19. Data came from immunoSEQ multiplex PCR; TCRdb stores just in-frame clones and leaves some out. The table lists a few hundred thousand clones, 70% to 85% of them singletons. Sequenced material: peripheral blood. The source is a man aged 40-55 years who had recovered from COVID-19.

The chain combines TRBV2 with TRBJ1-5; D might be TRBD1 (5 bases). The V gene's germline CDR1 is SNHLY and CDR2 FYNNEI. CDR3 length equals 13 residues. V was trimmed by 7 bases and J by 4 bases, leaving 11 bases between them. The CDR3 bases are TGTGCCAGCACCGGCAGGGCGAATCAGCCCCAGCATTTT. This codes for CASTGRANQPQHF.

V and J are TRBV5-4 and TRBJ2-1; 8 bases line up with TRBD2. After removal of 3 bases from V and 5 bases from J, the junction contained 4 bases not matched to a gene. Germline CDR1 and CDR2: SGHNT and YYREEE (reference sequence). This CDR3 is 14 amino acids long. This CDR3 reads CASSSGTRDNEQFF. CDR3 nucleotide sequence: TGTGCCAGCAGCTCAGGGACTAGAGACAATGAGCAGTTCTTC.

CDR3 in amino acids: CASSHRLDFTDTQYF. As DNA, the CDR3 is TGCGCCAGCAGCCACCGACTAGATTTCACAGATACGCAGTATTTT. This chain links TRBV4-3 with TRBJ2-3, with D possibly TRBD2 on 6 matching bases. The CDR3 has 15 amino acids. The ends were cut back, 3 bases at V and 2 bases at J, with 12 bases in the middle. Per the germline V gene, CDR1 is LGHNA and CDR2 is YSLEER.

This rearrangement joins TRBV7-2 to TRBJ2-2; the D gene is possibly TRBD2 (6 bases). The CDR3 totals 14 residues. Per germline, CDR1 SGHTA and CDR2 FQGNSA. V shed 1 base and J shed 5 bases, with 8 bases lying between them. CDR3: CASSLVAGTGELFF. The CDR3 bases are TGTGCCAGCAGCTTAGTCGCGGGGACCGGGGAGCTGTTTTTT.

This chain uses TRBV5-5 with TRBJ2-3; TRBD1 matches at 8 bases. This CDR3 has 13 amino acids. V dropped 0 bases and J dropped 9; count of bases not matched to a gene: 3. CDR1 and CDR2 from the germline V gene are SGHKS and YYEKEE (reference sequence). Here the CDR3 DNA reads TGTGCCAGCAGCTTGGACAGGGGGGAGACGCAGTATTTT. It is translated as CASSLDRGETQYF.

Here the CDR3 reads CASGPWTAQSTVIDEQFF. The CDR3 region has the DNA TGTGCCAGCGGCCCCTGGACAGCCCAATCCACAGTTATCGATGAGCAGTTCTTC. This sequence joins TRBV3-1 (or the pseudogene TRBV3-2) and TRBJ2-1; D perhaps matches TRBD1 (6 bases). The germline gives CDR1 LGHDT, CDR2 YNNKEL (reference sequence). The V end lost 8 bases, the J end lost 8 bases, and 31 bases lay between the germline ends. The CDR3 is 18 residues long.

This clone was seen only a few times. V is TRBV7-2 and J is TRBJ2-1; the match to TRBD2 covers 7 bases. The germline V gene has CDR1 SGHTA and CDR2 FQGNSA. The CDR3 totals 14 residues. The J segment lost 4 bases and the V segment lost 5 bases, leaving 5 bases of the junction unmatched. CDR3 coding DNA: TGTGCCAGCAGCGGCCGGGGGGAATACAATGAGCAGTTCTTC. As protein: CASSGRGEYNEQFF.

The chain carries TRBV10-3 and TRBJ2-1; possible D gene TRBD1, 6 bases. V shed 4 bases and J shed 7 bases, with 20 bases lying between them. The CDR3 extends over 16 amino acids. In germline, CDR1 is ENHRY, CDR2 SYGVKD. In DNA form, the CDR3 reads TGTGCCATCAGTGTCAATCAGGGGCTGGTTGCTAATGAGCAGTTCTTC. Translating gives CAISVNQGLVANEQFF.

To note about this clone: A read error may produce the germline difference seen at one junction end. J is TRBJ1-1 and V is TRBV7-7, with D unclear. The CDR3 is 13 residues long. Germline values: CDR1 SSHAT, CDR2 FNYEAQ (reference sequence). The CDR3 region is CASSLTVNTEAFF. The DNA for the CDR3 is TGTGCTAGCAGCTTAACTGTGAACACTGAAGCTTTCTTT.

The V call is TRBV11-3, the J call TRBJ1-5; TRBD1 matches 9 bases. Losses at the gene ends were 6 bases for V and 6 bases for J; bases not matched to a gene: 6. Looked up from germline, CDR1 is SGHNT and CDR2 is YENEEA. The CDR3 covers 14 residues. The DNA for the CDR3 is TGTGCCAGCAGAGCACAGGGGGCTTGTCAGCCCCAGCATTTT. Its protein is CASRAQGACQPQHF. The full variable domain, rest sourced from reference TRBV11-3 and TRBJ1-5, is EAGVVQSPRYKIIEKKQPVAFWCNPISGHNTLYWYLQNLGQGPELLIRYENEEAVDDSQLPKDRFSAERLKGVDSTLKIQPAELGDSAVYLCASRAQGACQPQHFGDGTRLSIL.

J is TRBJ2-3 and V is TRBV3-1 (or the pseudogene TRBV3-2), with 7 bases matching TRBD2. J was trimmed by 0 bases and V by 5 bases; bases with no gene match: 5. The CDR3 spans 15 residues. Germline V gives CDR1 LGHDT, CDR2 YNNKEL (reference sequence). CDR3 region: CASSSSGKSTDTQYF. CDR3 nucleotide sequence: TGTGCCAGCAGCTCAAGCGGGAAAAGCACAGATACGCAGTATTTT.

The gene calls are TRBV12-3 or TRBV12-4 and TRBJ1-5; D uncertain. V was trimmed by 6 bases and J by 4 bases, leaving 10 bases between them. The CDR3 spans 13 residues. The CDR3 DNA sequence: TGTGCCAGCAGGGCAGAACAGAATCAGCCCCAGCATTTT. This gives the protein CASRAEQNQPQHF.

Turning to this clone: The germline gene is not matched at one end of the junction; a read error may be the cause. The J gene is TRBJ2-3, the V gene TRBV7-2; D gene uncertain. Germline V gene lookup returns CDR1 SGHTA and CDR2 FQGNSA. The CDR3 has 15 residues. CDR3 sequence reads: CVSRLGGFSTDTQYF. The CDR3 bases are TGTGTCAGCAGGTTAGGCGGTTTTAGCACAGATACGCAGTATTTT.

V is TRBV13 and J is TRBJ2-7, with 11 bases that match TRBD2. The germline gives CDR1 PRHDT, CDR2 FYEKMQ (reference sequence). CDR3 length equals 16 residues. The junction had 6 bases not matched to a gene; V was cut back by 1 base and J by 4 bases. CDR3 in DNA: TGTGCCAGCAGCTTAGCGACTAGCGGGGTCTTTTACGAGCAGTACTTC. Its translation is CASSLATSGVFYEQYF.

The rearrangement uses TRBV6-6 and TRBJ2-7; 7 nucleotides line up with TRBD1. CDR3 length equals 14 residues. Germline-derived CDR1 and CDR2 are MNHNY and SVGAGI (reference sequence). J was trimmed by 4 bases and V by 1 base; bases with no gene match: 4. The CDR3 loop is CASSYWGTAYEQYF. Here the CDR3 DNA reads TGTGCCAGCAGTTACTGGGGGACAGCTTACGAGCAGTACTTC.

This clone was recorded only once. The chain carries TRBV6-5 and TRBJ2-7, with 10 bases matching TRBD1. This CDR3 is 14 amino acids long. V lost 8 bases and J lost 2; bases outside the gene matches: 6. Germline V gives CDR1 MNHEY, CDR2 SVGAGI. As DNA, the CDR3 is TGTGCCAGCCGCCGACAGGGGGCGACCTACGAGCAGTACTTC. Encoded protein: CASRRQGATYEQYF.

The J gene is TRBJ2-5, the V gene TRBV4-3; 8 positions match TRBD1. The trim removed 1 base at V and 3 bases at J, leaving 7 bases unmatched. CDR1 and CDR2 (germline): LGHNA, YSLEER. This CDR3 is 16 amino acids long. CDR3 in DNA: TGCGCCAGCAGCCAAGGAATTGTGGACAGGGAAGAGACCCAGTACTTC. It encodes CASSQGIVDREETQYF.

This chain links TRBV9 with TRBJ2-3; D might be TRBD1 (5 bases). CDR1 and CDR2 (germline): SGDLS, YYNGEE. The CDR3 extends over 16 amino acids. The V and J ends lost 1 base and 2 bases respectively, with 14 bases between them. The CDR3 sequence: CASSVHSQGSTDTQYF. CDR3 nucleotides: TGTGCCAGCAGCGTACACAGTCAGGGTTCCACAGATACGCAGTATTTT.

The gene calls are TRBV9 and TRBJ2-1; D is possibly TRBD2 (6 bases). Per the germline V gene, CDR1 is SGDLS and CDR2 is YYNGEE. V was pared by 4 bases and J by 4 bases, with 15 bases between. CDR3 size: 15 residues. CDR3 DNA sequence: TGTGCCAGCAGCACCGAGGGACTGCTGTACAATGAGCAGTTCTTC. Translation gives CASSTEGLLYNEQFF.

The chain links TRBV6-5 to TRBJ2-2; 10 bases match TRBD1. This CDR3 is built from 16 residues. With V trimmed by 4 bases and J by 7 bases, 9 bases remained unmatched. Germline V gene sequence: CDR1 MNHEY, CDR2 SVGAGI. The DNA of the CDR3 is TGTGCCAGCAGTTTTCCGGGACAGGGGATAGGCGGGGAGCTGTTTTTT. It yields the protein CASSFPGQGIGGELFF.